This TCR beta chain is from a study of CD8+CD57+ T cells in acquired aplastic anemia. In the study overall: Sorting CD4+ and CD8+ cells gave DNA averaging about 2.9 ug. The study, taken as a whole, reports: Patients and controls shared approximately 30 CD8+ CDR3 sequences. Significance was not reached for CD8+ Simpson's diversity between patients and controls.

Looked up from germline, CDR1 is SGHVS and CDR2 is FQNEAQ. This CDR3 has 12 residues. V was trimmed by 3 bases and J by 6 bases, leaving 7 bases between them. Note on this clonotype: Its specificity is unknown.

CDR3 and TCR beta VDJ profiling relied on a genomic DNA template. TCRdb processed the reads anew with MiXCR; each CDR3 protein has one entry. The data contain roughly 180,000 distinct CDR3 sequences, less than 65% of them singletons. The receptor was isolated from a human donor with severe aplastic anemia or a healthy control (not recorded which). Sequences were obtained from sorted CD4+, CD8+, or CD8+CD57+ T cells (not recorded which) from PBMCs. The chain combines TRBV7-8 with TRBJ2-3; D call uncertain. CDR3 coding DNA: TGTGCCAGCAGCTTTATGCAGGATACGCAGTATTTT. It is translated as CASSFMQDTQYF.